This TCR beta chain derives from a study of Graves' ophthalmopathy and Graves' hyperthyroidism. This clonotype was seen many times. Its antigen is undetermined. Study outcomes and limitations: The model's ophthalmopathy progression predictions had more than 55% sensitivity and less than 85% specificity. The blood repertoire also included most expanded thyroid clonotypes above 0.001 frequency. A model built from 13 signatures distinguished ophthalmopathy from stable hyperthyroidism with about 86% sensitivity and 70% to 84% specificity.

The study amplified TCR beta CDR3 regions using RNA transcripts. Second-round multiplex PCR came after first-round RT-PCR with HTBI primers. TCRdb processed the multiplex PCR reads anew with MiXCR; each CDR3 protein has one entry. The profile shows about 740,000 distinct CDR3 sequences, around 40% of them singletons. This CDR3 spans 15 amino acids. Germline-derived CDR1 and CDR2 are SEHNR and FQNEAQ (reference sequence). The V end was cut by 1 base, the J end by 4 bases, with 10 bases between. Other autoimmune diseases, uncontrolled infections, pregnancy or lactation ruled patients out of participation.

Sequenced material: peripheral blood. The chain is built from TRBV7-9 and TRBJ1-4, with D perhaps TRBD1 (5 bases). The source of this sequence is an adult man with Graves' ophthalmopathy. In nucleotides, the CDR3 is TGTGCCAGCAGCTTAGGGGACGGTGTTAATGAAAAACTGTTTTTT. Its translation: CASSLGDGVNEKLFF. The whole variable domain, filled in from reference TRBV7-9 and TRBJ1-4, reads DTGVSQNPRHKITKRGQNVTFRCDPISEHNRLYWYRQTLGQGPEFLTYFQNEAQLEKSRLLSDRFSAERPKGSFSTLEIQRTEQGDSAMYLCASSLGDGVNEKLFFGSGTQLSVL.